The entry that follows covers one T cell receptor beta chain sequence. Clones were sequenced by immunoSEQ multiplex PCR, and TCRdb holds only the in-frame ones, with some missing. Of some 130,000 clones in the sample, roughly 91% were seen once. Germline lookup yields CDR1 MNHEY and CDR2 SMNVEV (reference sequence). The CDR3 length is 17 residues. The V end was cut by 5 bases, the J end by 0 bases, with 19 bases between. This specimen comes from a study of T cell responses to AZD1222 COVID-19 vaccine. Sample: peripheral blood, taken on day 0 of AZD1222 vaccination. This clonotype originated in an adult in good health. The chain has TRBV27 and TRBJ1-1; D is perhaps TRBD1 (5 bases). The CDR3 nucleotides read TGTGCCAGCAGTCTCCGATTGCGCGGGGCCTTGAACACTGAAGCTTTCTTT. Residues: CASSLRLRGALNTEAFF.